This T cell receptor beta chain was obtained from a study of cytomegalovirus exposure and HLA in healthy donors. General study results and limits: Most of the TCR beta V segments (in an earlier analysis) were productive either about 87% or about 30% of the time.

Use of 60 Vbeta and 13 Jbeta primers characterized the PCR. Only in-frame clones appear in the TCRdb table, and some are missing; sequencing was by immunoSEQ multiplex PCR. The sample carries under 150,000 clones, about 77% recorded once. Comments on this clone: Its cognate antigen is unknown.

This TCR was sampled from a woman aged 25 to 45 in good health and CMV-seropositive. Sequenced: PBMCs.

The CDR3 DNA sequence: TGTGCCAGTAGGAAACCCGGGAGCCCGGGGGGCTACACCTTC. It translates to CASRKPGSPGGYTF. The genes are TRBV19 and TRBJ1-2; D gene uncertain. Germline loops: CDR1 LNHDA, CDR2 SQIVND (reference sequence). The V gene lost 6 bases and the J gene lost 8 bases, with 19 bases spanning the gap. CDR3 size: 14 residues.